Listed below are T cell receptor beta chains from one sample, sequenced in a study of blood T cell repertoires in COVID-19. Assay used: immunoSEQ multiplex PCR; TCRdb lists only in-frame clones, some missing. This table holds about 230,000 clones, roughly 80% found once. Sample: peripheral blood. The receptors originated from a woman older than 75 with acute or convalescent COVID-19. CDR3s include the opening cysteine and the closing phenylalanine or tryptophan. A D gene is named only where the DNA matches it firmly. Only some rows state a clone size, as once, few, many or a class for expanded clones.

>TRBD1|NA|TRBV19|TRBJ2-1
CASSPRQGSNNEQFF
TGTGCCAGTAGTCCTAGACAGGGGTCGAACAATGAGCAGTTCTTC
>TRBD2|NA|TRBV3-1/TRBV3-2|TRBJ2-1
CASSPAGLAGVGEQFF
TGTGCCAGCAGCCCGGCCGGGCTAGCGGGAGTCGGGGAGCAGTTCTTC
>TRBD1|once|TRBV19|TRBJ1-4
CASGGTAEKLFF
TGTGCCAGTGGGGGGACAGCCGAAAAACTGTTTTTT
>NA|NA|TRBV6-7|TRBJ2-5
CASSYRQGSETQYF
TGTGCCAGCAGTTATCGGCAGGGTTCAGAGACCCAGTACTTC
>TRBD1|NA|TRBV5-4|TRBJ1-3
CASSLLPGQGTNTIYF
TGTGCCAGCAGCTTATTGCCGGGACAGGGGACCAACACCATATATTTT
>TRBD2|once|TRBV6-5|TRBJ2-4
CASSLAAGGGKNIQYF
TGTGCCAGCAGTTTGGCGGCGGGAGGGGGCAAAAACATTCAGTACTTC
>TRBD2|NA|TRBV7-6|TRBJ2-1
CASSLDSGGFNEQFF
TGTGCCAGCAGCTTAGATAGCGGGGGGTTCAATGAGCAGTTCTTC
>TRBD2|NA|TRBV9|TRBJ2-2
CASSVARLAGYDTGELFF
TGTGCCAGCAGCGTAGCGAGACTAGCGGGATACGACACCGGGGAGCTGTTTTTT
>TRBD2|NA|TRBV19|TRBJ2-2
CASSNAGGTGELFF
TGTGCCAGTAGTAATGCGGGGGGCACCGGGGAGCTGTTTTTT
>TRBD1|NA|TRBV7-9|TRBJ1-1
CASSPRDRERAFF
TGTGCCAGCAGCCCCCGGGACAGGGAGAGAGCTTTCTTT
>NA|NA|TRBV27|TRBJ1-2
CASSPNLQGARGYTF
TGTGCCAGCAGCCCTAACTTACAGGGTGCGCGGGGCTACACCTTC
>NA|NA|TRBV3-1/TRBV3-2|TRBJ1-6
CASSQGPGLPLYNSPLHF
TGTGCCAGCAGCCAAGGTCCGGGACTTCCACTCTATAATTCACCCCTCCACTTT
>NA|NA|TRBV3-1/TRBV3-2|TRBJ1-2
CASSQSLTAQYGYTF
TGTGCCAGCAGCCAGTCCTTGACAGCTCAATATGGCTACACCTTC
>NA|few|TRBV11-2|TRBJ1-2
CASSLHGSYGYTF
TGTGCCAGCAGCCTCCATGGCAGTTATGGCTACACCTTC
>TRBD2|NA|TRBV19|TRBJ2-7
CASSLAGGPGEQYF
TGTGCCAGTAGTTTAGCGGGGGGGCCTGGAGAGCAGTACTTC
>NA|few|TRBV3-1/TRBV3-2|TRBJ1-1
CASSPRFESEAFF
TGTGCCAGCAGCCCCAGGTTCGAGAGTGAAGCTTTCTTT
>NA|NA|TRBV5-1|TRBJ1-5
CASSLLDSSNQPQHF
TGCGCCAGCAGCCTCTTGGACAGCAGCAATCAGCCCCAGCATTTT
>TRBD2|NA|TRBV5-1|TRBJ2-3
CASSTTPTSGGRTDTQYF
TGCGCCAGCAGCACCACCCCGACTAGCGGGGGCCGCACAGATACGCAGTATTTT
>NA|NA|TRBV19|TRBJ1-6
CASSFAGSQNSPLHF
TGTGCCAGTAGTTTCGCCGGGAGCCAAAATTCACCCCTCCACTTT
>NA|NA|TRBV12-3/TRBV12-4|TRBJ1-6
CASSSRSGSPLHF
TGTGCCAGCAGTTCCCGGAGTGGTTCACCCCTCCACTTT
>NA|NA|TRBV11-2|TRBJ1-6
CASSLVMNSPLHF
TGTGCCAGCAGCTTAGTAATGAATTCACCCCTCCACTTT
>TRBD2|NA|TRBV5-1|TRBJ2-5
CASRTSGSLVQETQYF
TGCGCCAGCAGGACTAGCGGGAGTTTGGTCCAAGAGACCCAGTACTTC
>TRBD1|once|TRBV3-1/TRBV3-2|TRBJ1-3
CASSQGGDRGSNTIYF
TGTGCCAGCAGCCAAGGGGGCGACAGGGGTAGTAACACCATATATTTT
>NA|NA|TRBV27|TRBJ1-2
CASSFRAGYGYTF
TGTGCCAGCAGTTTCAGGGCGGGGTATGGCTACACCTTC
>NA|NA|TRBV30|TRBJ1-3
CAWSAWGVVGNTIYF
TGTGCCTGGAGTGCTTGGGGGGTGGTTGGAAACACCATATATTTT
>NA|NA|TRBV5-1|TRBJ1-6
CASSLAGPLLYSPLHF
TGCGCCAGCAGCTTGGCCGGTCCACTTCTTTATTCACCCCTCCACTTT
>TRBD1|NA|TRBV12-3/TRBV12-4|TRBJ1-1
CASSPRQGRVFF
TGTGCCAGCAGTCCCCGACAGGGCCGGGTTTTCTTT
>NA|NA|TRBV4-1|TRBJ2-2
CASSPGRGANTGELFF
TGCGCCAGCAGCCCGGGCCGGGGAGCGAACACCGGGGAGCTGTTTTTT
>TRBD1|once|TRBV3-1/TRBV3-2|TRBJ1-2
CASSHRQGTNYGYTF
TGTGCCAGCAGCCATAGACAGGGAACCAACTATGGCTACACCTTC
>NA|NA|TRBV27|TRBJ1-2
CASSLGPGYYGYTF
TGTGCCAGCAGTTTAGGGCCAGGATACTATGGCTACACCTTC
>NA|NA|TRBV19|TRBJ2-3
CASTGSQGDTQYF
TGTGCCAGTACTGGGTCCCAGGGAGATACGCAGTATTTT
>NA|NA|TRBV7-2|TRBJ1-6
CASSLMGDTSPLHF
TGTGCCAGCAGCTTAATGGGGGACACCTCACCCCTCCACTTT
>NA|NA|TRBV2|TRBJ1-6
CASSLIEGRARF
TGTGCCAGCAGCCTTATTGAGGGTCGGGCTAGATTT
>NA|NA|TRBV14|TRBJ2-3
CASSLYRGTDTQYF
TGTGCCAGCAGCCTTTACAGGGGCACAGATACGCAGTATTTT
>NA|NA|TRBV6-6|TRBJ2-3
CASSGSYTDTQYF
TGTGCCAGCAGCGGGAGCTACACAGATACGCAGTATTTT
>NA|NA|TRBV19|TRBJ1-1
CASSYRETNTEAFF
TGTGCCAGTAGTTACAGGGAAACGAACACTGAAGCTTTCTTT
>TRBD1|NA|TRBV18|TRBJ1-3
CASSPTPNRGTGNTIYF
TGTGCCAGCTCACCGACTCCCAACAGGGGGACTGGAAACACCATATATTTT
>NA|NA|TRBV7-2|TRBJ2-3
CASSLAGVATQYF
TGTGCCAGCAGCTTAGCGGGAGTTGCTACGCAGTATTTT
>TRBD1|NA|TRBV7-9|TRBJ1-4
CASSSGGREKLFF
TGTGCCAGCAGCTCAGGGGGCCGAGAAAAACTGTTTTTT
>NA|NA|TRBV4-1|TRBJ1-2
CASSQDRGDYGYTF
TGCGCCAGCAGCCAAGATAGGGGCGACTATGGCTACACCTTC
>NA|NA|TRBV20-1|TRBJ1-1
CSAKRAAEAFF
TGCAGTGCTAAGAGGGCAGCTGAAGCTTTCTTT
>NA|NA|TRBV11-1|TRBJ2-3
CASGLIGGADTQYF
TGTGCCAGCGGCCTTATAGGGGGAGCAGATACGCAGTATTTT
>NA|NA|TRBV11-2|TRBJ2-7
CASSGRDIGYEQYF
TGTGCCAGCAGCGGCCGGGACATAGGCTACGAGCAGTACTTC
>TRBD2|NA|TRBV19|TRBJ2-2
CASSGTSGNSGELFF
TGTGCCAGTAGTGGGACTAGCGGGAATAGCGGGGAGCTGTTTTTT
>TRBD1|NA|TRBV3-1/TRBV3-2|TRBJ2-7
CASSQDLGQEYF
TGTGCCAGCAGCCAAGATTTAGGACAGGAGTACTTC
>NA|NA|TRBV10-1|TRBJ1-2
CASSLADAGNSYGYTF
TGCGCCAGCAGTCTCGCAGACGCGGGGAATAGCTATGGCTACACCTTC
>NA|NA|TRBV21-1|TRBJ1-1
CASSKAAAGGTFF
TGTGCCAGCAGCAAAGCGGCGGCAGGGGGAACTTTCTTT
>TRBD1|NA|TRBV5-4|TRBJ2-2
CASSGGPGQRKTGELFF
TGTGCCAGCAGCGGCGGACCGGGACAGAGAAAAACCGGGGAGCTGTTTTTT
>TRBD1|NA|TRBV19|TRBJ1-4
CASSIDRHRGRLEKLFF
TGTGCCAGTAGTATAGATCGCCACAGGGGACGGCTTGAAAAACTGTTTTTT
>NA|NA|TRBV15|TRBJ2-5
CATSPGAETQYF
TGTGCCACCAGCCCAGGCGCCGAGACCCAGTACTTC
>NA|NA|TRBV7-9|TRBJ2-7
CASSPLRYEQYF
TGTGCCAGCAGCCCCCTTCGGTACGAGCAGTACTTC